The 26 T cell receptor beta chains presented below share a single source sample, sequenced in a study of blood T cell repertoires in COVID-19. TCRdb keeps only in-frame clones here, not all; method: immunoSEQ multiplex PCR. The profile shows 200,000 to 300,000 clones, under 90% of them singletons. The sample comprised peripheral blood. These TCRs come from a human donor in a cohort sampled during active COVID-19.

This chain joins TRBV4-2 and TRBJ2-5, with D possibly TRBD1 on 5 matching bases. Trimming left V 4 bases short and J 1 base short, with 16 bases between. The germline V gene encodes CDR1 LGHNA and CDR2 YNFKEQ. CDR3 size: 16 residues. This CDR3 reads CASSLTRSTGQETQYF. CDR3 sequence (DNA): TGTGCCAGCAGCCTAACAAGATCTACAGGCCAAGAGACCCAGTACTTC.

The chain recombines TRBV14 with TRBJ2-3, with TRBD2 identical over 8 bases. V lost 5 bases and J lost 2; bases outside the gene matches: 6. The CDR3 spans 15 residues. Germline V gives CDR1 SGHDN, CDR2 FVKESK. CDR3 amino acids: CASSVGGGTTDTQYF. The DNA for the CDR3 is TGTGCCAGCAGCGTTGGCGGGGGGACCACAGATACGCAGTATTTT.

The V gene is TRBV5-4, the J gene TRBJ2-2; weak D call: TRBD2 (6 bases). The V gene's germline CDR1 is SGHNT and CDR2 YYREEE (reference sequence). This CDR3 has 16 amino acids. The ends were cut back, 6 bases at V and 2 bases at J, with 17 bases in the middle. CDR3 in DNA: TGTGCCAGCACCAAAGAGGAGGGACTTAACACCGGGGAGCTGTTTTTT. Translated: CASTKEEGLNTGELFF.

The chain combines TRBV2 with TRBJ2-2, with a weak D call TRBD1 (6 bases). Germline CDR1 SNHLY, CDR2 FYNNEI. The CDR3 extends over 14 amino acids. Trimming removed 8 bases from V and 7 bases from J, with 17 bases in between. As DNA, the CDR3 is TGTGCCAGCGGAGGTCAGGGGCAGTACGGGGAGCTGTTTTTT. Protein sequence: CASGGQGQYGELFF.

This sequence joins TRBV5-1 and TRBJ1-1, with D maybe TRBD1 (5 bases). Per the germline V gene, CDR1 is SGHRS and CDR2 is YFSETQ. This CDR3 comprises 16 residues. Trimming removed 3 bases at V and 10 bases at J, with 25 bases between. The CDR3 DNA reads TGCGCCAGCAGCTCCCGAAAAAATGACAGAAACCAAGCAGCTTTCTTT. Translation gives CASSSRKNDRNQAAFF.

For this clone: The same CDR3 also results from other DNA sequences found in this sample. This chain joins TRBV6-5 and TRBJ2-7, with 7 bases aligning to TRBD1. Trimming removed 5 bases from V and 3 bases from J; junction bases left unmatched: 1. Germline assignment: CDR1 MNHEY and CDR2 SVGAGI. The CDR3 is 12 residues long. The CDR3 nucleotides are TGTGCCAGCAGTCGGGACAGCTACGAGCAGTACTTC. Protein sequence: CASSRDSYEQYF.

In this sample, this clone turned up once. The V call is TRBV5-5, the J call TRBJ1-2; unclear D gene. V was pared by 0 bases and J by 2 bases, with 5 bases between. Germline values: CDR1 SGHKS, CDR2 YYEKEE (reference sequence). The CDR3 sequence is 13 residues long. Here the CDR3 DNA reads TGTGCCAGCAGCTTGGAACTGAACTATGGCTACACCTTC. Its translation is CASSLELNYGYTF.

The rearrangement uses TRBV6-5 and TRBJ1-5, with D possibly TRBD1 on 6 matching bases. V was shortened by 10 bases and J by 6 bases, with 22 bases between the two germline ends. There are 15 residues in the CDR3. The germline V gene has CDR1 MNHEY and CDR2 SVGAGI. CDR3 nucleotide sequence: TGTGCCACCAGAGGGGGGAGGGCGGGCACTCAGCCCCAGCATTTT. Protein sequence: CATRGGRAGTQPQHF.

The V gene is TRBV28, the J gene TRBJ2-2; D is unclear. V was pared by 3 bases and J by 7 bases, with 6 bases between. The germline gives CDR1 MDHEN, CDR2 SYDVKM. The CDR3 runs to 12 residues. This CDR3 reads CASSFSGGELFF. In DNA form, the CDR3 reads TGTGCCAGCAGTTTTTCGGGCGGGGAGCTGTTTTTT.

The gene calls are TRBV2 and TRBJ2-7; possibly TRBD2 for D (5 bases). V lost 7 bases, J lost 4 bases, and 14 bases lay in between. CDR3 size: 13 residues. In germline, CDR1 is SNHLY, CDR2 FYNNEI. CDR3 in amino acids: CASTNGGGYEQYF. In DNA form, the CDR3 reads TGTGCCAGCACAAACGGCGGCGGGTACGAGCAGTACTTC.

Only one count was recorded for this clone. CDR3 nucleotides: TGTGCCAGCAGCACCGTGGGGCCCCGAGACACCTTC. It yields the protein CASSTVGPRDTF. The rearrangement links TRBV7-2 to TRBJ1-2; D might be TRBD1 (5 bases). CDR1 is SGHTA and CDR2 is FQGNSA in the germline V gene. This CDR3 has 12 residues. The V gene lost 5 bases and the J gene lost 12 bases, with 16 bases spanning the gap.

The chain links TRBV5-1 to TRBJ2-3; 7 bases fit TRBD2. This CDR3 has 16 amino acids. Trimming cost V 5 bases and J 0 bases; bases outside gene matches: 9. CDR1 and CDR2 from the germline V gene are SGHRS and YFSETQ. The CDR3 protein is CASSWWSGTSTDTQYF. In nucleotides, the CDR3 is TGCGCCAGCAGTTGGTGGAGCGGGACGAGCACAGATACGCAGTATTTT.

The chain joins TRBV4-1 to TRBJ2-7; TRBD2 aligns across 7 bases. The germline CDR1 and CDR2 sequences are MGHRA and YSYEKL. J lost 0 bases, V lost 4 bases, and 6 bases had no gene match. This CDR3 contains 15 residues. The DNA for the CDR3 is TGCGCCAGCAGCCCCGAGCGGGGTAGCTCCTACGAGCAGTACTTC. It is translated as CASSPERGSSYEQYF.

The V call is TRBV28, the J call TRBJ2-1; D ambiguous. The CDR3 is 15 residues long. CDR1 and CDR2 from the germline V gene are MDHEN and SYDVKM. Between the trimmed V and J ends, which lost 6 bases and 2 bases, there was a span of 14 bases. Here the CDR3 DNA reads TGTGCCAGCAGCCTTCGCGGCGCGACCTACAATGAGCAGTTCTTC. This codes for CASSLRGATYNEQFF.

The CDR3 bases are TGTGCCAGCCTACCCAGCGGGGACCCCAATGAGCAGTTCTTC. This sequence encodes CASLPSGDPNEQFF. The chain recombines TRBV7-9 with TRBJ2-1; 7 nucleotides line up with TRBD2. There are 14 residues in the CDR3. J was trimmed by 6 bases and V by 8 bases; bases with no gene match: 10. Per germline, CDR1 SEHNR and CDR2 FQNEAQ (reference sequence).

V usage is TRBV7-2 and J usage is TRBJ2-3; no clear D gene. Germline lookup yields CDR1 SGHTA and CDR2 FQGNSA. V was shortened by 1 base and J by 0 bases, with 5 bases between the two germline ends. This CDR3 is built from 14 residues. The CDR3 reads CASSLEPSTDTQYF. The CDR3 nucleotides are TGTGCCAGCAGCTTAGAGCCTAGCACAGATACGCAGTATTTT. Variable domain in full (rest from reference TRBV7-2 and TRBJ2-3): GAGVSQSPSNKVTEKGKDVELRCDPISGHTALYWYRQSLGQGLEFLIYFQGNSAPDKSGLPSDRFSAERTGGSVSTLTIQRTQQEDSAVYLCASSLEPSTDTQYFGPGTRLTVL.

The chain links TRBV15 to TRBJ2-7; D gene ambiguous. Germline V CDR1 and CDR2: LNHNV, YYDKDF (reference sequence). Trimming took 1 base from V and 0 from J, leaving 7 bases between them. The CDR3 is 14 amino acids. CDR3 sequence (DNA): TGTGCCACCAGCAGAGTTTCGTACTCCTACGAGCAGTACTTC. It yields the protein CATSRVSYSYEQYF.

The chain couples TRBV4-1 to TRBJ2-1; 8 bases match TRBD2. The germline V gene encodes CDR1 MGHRA and CDR2 YSYEKL. J lost 3 bases, V lost 1 base, and 8 bases had no gene match. This CDR3 contains 17 residues. The CDR3 loop is CASSQGPTSALYNEQFF. In DNA, the CDR3 is TGCGCCAGCAGCCAAGGCCCGACTAGCGCTCTCTACAATGAGCAGTTCTTC.

This clone occurred once. This chain joins TRBV11-2 and TRBJ2-6; maybe TRBD1 (6 bases). Between the trimmed V and J ends, which lost 5 bases and 1 base, there was a span of 12 bases. This CDR3 is 16 amino acids long. Germline V gene sequence: CDR1 SGHAT, CDR2 FQNNGV. The CDR3 loop reads CASSLLRGSGANVLTF. The DNA of the CDR3 is TGTGCCAGCAGCCTACTCAGGGGATCTGGGGCCAACGTCCTGACTTTC.

The genes are TRBV5-1 and TRBJ1-3, with D perhaps matching TRBD1 (6 bases). Germline assignment: CDR1 SGHRS and CDR2 YFSETQ. The V end was cut by 0 bases, the J end by 3 bases, with 13 bases between. The CDR3 loop spans 16 amino acids. The CDR3 here is CASSLATGIGGNTIYF. The CDR3 DNA follows: TGCGCCAGCAGCTTGGCCACAGGGATAGGTGGAAACACCATATATTTT.

The CDR3 DNA follows: TGTGCCACCAGAGGGACAGGGGGCGCGAAGACCCAGTACTTC. Translating gives CATRGTGGAKTQYF. This chain connects TRBV24-1 to TRBJ2-5; TRBD1 matches at 12 bases. Germline trimming cut 7 bases from V and 6 bases from J; bases unmatched to any gene: 5. The CDR3 runs 14 residues. The germline gives CDR1 KGHDR, CDR2 SFDVKD.

V is TRBV3-1 (or the pseudogene TRBV3-2) and J is TRBJ2-3; the D gene is possibly TRBD2 (6 bases). V lost 2 bases and J 3 bases, leaving 12 bases between the germline ends. There are 15 residues in the CDR3. Germline V gives CDR1 LGHDT, CDR2 YNNKEL (reference sequence). CDR3 loop: CASSQNRDLTDTQYF. CDR3 DNA: TGTGCCAGCAGCCAAAACCGGGACTTGACAGATACGCAGTATTTT.

The gene calls are TRBV5-1 and TRBJ1-3, with 7 bases identical to TRBD1. The germline gives CDR1 SGHRS, CDR2 YFSETQ. The CDR3 is 19 residues long. With V trimmed by 2 bases and J by 1 base, 15 bases remained unmatched. CDR3 in amino acids: CASSFEPSRQGRSGNTIYF. Here the CDR3 DNA reads TGCGCCAGCAGCTTTGAACCGTCCAGACAGGGCCGTTCTGGAAACACCATATATTTT.

This chain links TRBV14 with TRBJ2-3; D not resolved. V shed 1 base and J shed 3 bases, with 8 bases lying between them. Per the germline V gene, CDR1 is SGHDN and CDR2 is FVKESK. The CDR3 length is 14 residues. The CDR3 region has the DNA TGTGCCAGCAGCCAAGGTCTACCTACAGATACGCAGTATTTT. Encoded protein: CASSQGLPTDTQYF.

The rearrangement links TRBV10-3 to TRBJ2-5; D is unresolved. The CDR3 length is 11 residues. Per germline, CDR1 ENHRY and CDR2 SYGVKD. The V gene lost 8 bases and the J gene lost 0 bases, with 4 bases spanning the gap. The CDR3 spells CAIGYQETQYF. In DNA form, the CDR3 reads TGTGCCATCGGCTACCAAGAGACCCAGTACTTC.

This chain joins TRBV19 and TRBJ1-2, with D maybe TRBD1 (5 bases). V lost 5 bases and J lost 0, with 13 bases in between. There are 15 residues in the CDR3. The germline V gene has CDR1 LNHDA and CDR2 SQIVND (reference sequence). CDR3 loop: CASSAQGTTNYGYTF. CDR3 DNA: TGTGCCAGTAGTGCCCAGGGTACTACTAACTATGGCTACACCTTC.